This T cell receptor (beta chain) was retrieved from a study of shared clonotypes between healthy human individuals. Study-level background: A couple of female and a few male donors aged 18 to 49 were enrolled.

TCRdb's copy holds only in-frame clones and misses some; the assay was immunoSEQ multiplex PCR. This table holds roughly 2.5 million clones, 90% to 95% found once. Study-level findings and limits: Some clonotypes were shared by all four sorted-subset donors, while others were not shared. The non-shared ones had lower generation probabilities than the shared ones.

With regard to this clone: Antigen unknown.

CDR3 size: 14 residues. Germline V lookup: CDR1 SGHAT, CDR2 FQDESV (reference sequence). Deletions cut 11 bases from V and 4 bases from J, with 21 bases between. Adult donors, all healthy and HIV-negative, had no recent acute infections or vaccinations. The authors divided CD4+ cells into CD45RA+ naive and CD45RA-negative memory subsets. This clonotype was sampled from a man younger than 35 in good health. The chain recombines TRBV11-1 with TRBJ2-7; tentative D call: TRBD2 (7 bases). The sample consisted of naive CD4+ T cells sorted from blood. The sample's subset: CD45RA+ positively selected. CDR3 amino acids: CAGLGGALGYEQYF. For the CDR3, the DNA is TGTGCCGGACTAGGGGGAGCGTTGGGATACGAGCAGTACTTC. The full variable domain, with the rest looked up from reference TRBV11-1 and TRBJ2-7, is EAEVAQSPRYKITEKSQAVAFWCDPISGHATLYWYRQILGQGPELLVQFQDESVVDDSQLPKDRFSAERLKGVDSTLKIQPAELGDSAMYLCAGLGGALGYEQYFGPGTRLTVT.